The rows below give T cell receptor beta chains drawn from one sample of a study of glioma-infiltrating T cells. TCRdb redid the calling of the multiplex PCR reads with MiXCR, one entry per CDR3 protein. The data contain 300,000 to 400,000 distinct CDR3 sequences, roughly two fifths of them singletons. The sequenced sample was glioma tissue, nonneoplastic brain tissue, or PBMCs (not recorded which). These receptors were obtained from a human donor with low-grade glioma or glioblastoma, undergoing nonglioma brain surgery, or in good health (not recorded which). The CDR3 runs from the conserved cysteine through the conserved F or W. A D gene is named only where the DNA matches it firmly. Clone size, where shown, is once, few, many, or a class for clones that have expanded.

j_call v_call clone_size d_call cdr3_nt cdr3_aa
TRBJ1-3 TRBV25-1 . . TGTGCCAGCAGTGAATTCATGGCAGGTTTGGGAAACACCATATATTTT CASSEFMAGLGNTIYF
TRBJ2-3 TRBV24-1 many . TGTGCCACCAGTGATTTGCGGGGTGATACGCAGTATTTT CATSDLRGDTQYF
TRBJ2-5 TRBV4-2 . TRBD2 TGTGCCAGCAGCCAAGTTCCTTTTTCTAGCGGGAGCGAAGAGACCCAGTACTTC CASSQVPFSSGSEETQYF
TRBJ1-1 TRBV7-9 few . TGTGCCAGCAGCTTTCTACAGACAGCCTTGAACACTGAAGCTTTCTTT CASSFLQTALNTEAFF
TRBJ2-1 TRBV27 few . TGTGCCAGCAGTTTAGGGACAACTGGGGGCAATGAGCAGTTCTTC CASSLGTTGGNEQFF
TRBJ2-5 TRBV6-5 few . TGTGCCAGCAGTTACCGGGACACGCAAGAGACCCAGTACTTC CASSYRDTQETQYF
TRBJ2-1 TRBV6-2/TRBV6-3 many TRBD2 TGTGCCAGCAGTTACTGGTTCCCTAGCGGGAGAATTTCCCAGTTCTTC CASSYWFPSGRISQFF
TRBJ2-6 TRBV6-4 . . TGTGCCAGCAGTGACTCGGGGGCCAACGTCCTGACTTTC CASSDSGANVLTF
TRBJ2-7 TRBV4-3 . . TGCGCCAGCAGCCAAGATATGGGTTACGAGCAGTACTTC CASSQDMGYEQYF
TRBJ2-3 TRBV29-1 . . TGCAGCGTTGCCTCCTCTGGAGATACGCGGTATTTT CSVASSGDTRYF
TRBJ2-3 TRBV28 many . TGTGCCAGCAGTTTAGGCAGCACAGATACGCAGTATTTT CASSLGSTDTQYF
TRBJ1-1 TRBV27 many . TGTGCCAGCAGTTTATTAGGATTTGCGATAGCTGGCACTGAAGCTTTCTTT CASSLLGFAIAGTEAFF
TRBJ1-3 TRBV3-1 . TRBD1 TGTGCCAGCAGTCAGGGTGGGACAGTCTCTGGAAACACCATATATTTT CASSQGGTVSGNTIYF
TRBJ2-7 TRBV20-1 . . TGCAGTGCTAGACTGACAGGAGTCTACGAGCAGTACTTC CSARLTGVYEQYF
TRBJ1-4 TRBV20-1 . . TGCAGTGCTAGTGCGGGGCGAGAAAAACTGTTTTTT CSASAGREKLFF
TRBJ1-4 TRBV5-4 . . TGTGCCAGCAGCTTAGAGGGATCCACTAATGAAAAACTGTTTTTT CASSLEGSTNEKLFF
TRBJ1-2 TRBV6-5 many . TGTGCCAGCAGTTACTCGAGAGGGGGAAATGGCTACACCTTC CASSYSRGGNGYTF
TRBJ2-7 TRBV7-2 few . TGTGCCAGCAGCTTATTAGAAGCGGTAGTATTCTCCTACGAGCAGTACTTC CASSLLEAVVFSYEQYF
TRBJ1-1 TRBV20-1 many . TGCAGTGCTAGAAGGGACCTGGCTGACACTGAAGCTTTCTTT CSARRDLADTEAFF
TRBJ1-5 TRBV20-1 many . TGCAGTGCTAGAGAGGGGTGGGGGAATCAGCCCCAGCATTTT CSAREGWGNQPQHF
TRBJ1-1 TRBV28 many . TGTGCCAGCAGTTTACCGAGGAACACTGAAGCTTTCTTT CASSLPRNTEAFF
TRBJ2-7 TRBV27 many . TGTGCCAGCAGTTTACTTTCCTCCTACGAGCAGTACTTC CASSLLSSYEQYF
TRBJ2-1 TRBV20-1 many . TGCAGTGCCCTGGCTCGTTCGGGGGCGGTGTATGAGCAGTTCTTC CSALARSGAVYEQFF
TRBJ1-5 TRBV28 few . TGTGCCAGCAGTCACCCGGGGGGTGGGGATCAGCCCCAGCATTTT CASSHPGGGDQPQHF
TRBJ2-1 TRBV19 . . TGTGCCAGTAGTATAAATGTCCCTCGACTAGACAATGAGCAGTTCTTC CASSINVPRLDNEQFF
TRBJ1-2 TRBV12-3/TRBV12-4 few . TGTGCCAGCAGTAGCTTGGGACCTCGGGGCTACACCTTC CASSSLGPRGYTF
TRBJ2-2 TRBV7-9 . TRBD1 TGTGCCAGCAGCCAGGGGGCGGCCGGGGAGCTGTTTTTT CASSQGAAGELFF
TRBJ1-1 TRBV7-6 few . TGTGCCAGCAGCTTAGAACTGACAAACACTGAAGCTTTCTTT CASSLELTNTEAFF
TRBJ2-4 TRBV28 few . TGTGCCAGCAGTTTATTCAAAAACATTCAGTACTTC CASSLFKNIQYF
TRBJ2-7 TRBV7-9 . . TGTGCCAGCAGCCGCACAGCGGTCTACGAGCAGTACTTC CASSRTAVYEQYF
TRBJ2-1 TRBV4-3 . . TGCGCCAGCAGCCACTTAGGACAGTTAGGCAATGAGCAGTTCTTC CASSHLGQLGNEQFF
TRBJ1-4 TRBV4-1 . . TGCGCCAGCGGCCAAAATGAAAAACTGTTTTTT CASGQNEKLFF
TRBJ1-1 TRBV4-1 . . TGCGCCAGCAGCCAGAGAGTAACGGCTGAAGCTTTCTTT CASSQRVTAEAFF
TRBJ2-1 TRBV6-1 . TRBD1 TGCGCCAGCAGCCAGGGCCCTCTCGGACAGGGAAGCTACAATGAGCAGTTCTTC CASSQGPLGQGSYNEQFF
TRBJ2-3 TRBV15 many . TGTGCCACCAGCAGAGCCCAGGCTGGGCACACGCAGTATTTT CATSRAQAGHTQYF
TRBJ2-7 TRBV7-9 few . TGTGCCAGCAGCTTAGCGGCGGGATACCCCTACGAGCAGTACTTC CASSLAAGYPYEQYF
TRBJ2-1 TRBV18 . . TGTGCCAGCTCACCGGAACAGGGAGGGCATGAGCAGTTCTTC CASSPEQGGHEQFF
TRBJ1-1 TRBV6-5 many . TGTGCCAGCAGTACAGCAAGTGGGTCTGAAGCTTTCTTT CASSTASGSEAFF
TRBJ2-7 TRBV7-2 few . TGTGCCAGCAGCTTACGAGGAGTAACAACCTACGAGCAGTACTTC CASSLRGVTTYEQYF
TRBJ1-1 TRBV20-1 . . TGCAGTGCTTCTAACGGTAACACTGAAGCTTTCTTT CSASNGNTEAFF
TRBJ2-7 TRBV6-2/TRBV6-3 many . TGTGCCAGCAGGCGCGGGATCTCCTACGAGCAGTACTTC CASRRGISYEQYF
TRBJ1-6 TRBV11-2 once . TGTGCCAGCAGCTCCCTGGGCCTAGGGCCATATAATTCACCCCTCCACTTT CASSSLGLGPYNSPLHF
TRBJ2-3 TRBV4-1 many . TGCGCCAGCAGCCAGCCCCTAGATACGCAGTATTTT CASSQPLDTQYF
TRBJ1-1 TRBV3-1 . . TGTGCCAGCAGCCAAGAGCGGAGAAACACTGAAGCTTTCTTT CASSQERRNTEAFF
TRBJ2-1 TRBV24-1 few . TGTGCCACCAGTGATTTAATAGGACGGACCTACAATGAGCAGTTCTTC CATSDLIGRTYNEQFF
TRBJ2-3 TRBV29-1 few TRBD1 TGCAGCTACGGGACAGTCTCCTTGGGGACAGATACGCAGTATTTT CSYGTVSLGTDTQYF
TRBJ1-2 TRBV5-4 few . TGTGCCAGCAGCCAAGACAAAGTGTCAACTAACTATGGCTACACCTTC CASSQDKVSTNYGYTF
TRBJ2-5 TRBV6-1 few . TGTGCCAGCAGCGTAGAGACGGAAGAGACCCAGTACTTC CASSVETEETQYF
TRBJ2-5 TRBV11-2 . . TGTGCCAGCAGCTTCCGCGGGGCCCAAGAGACCCAGTACTTC CASSFRGAQETQYF
TRBJ2-5 TRBV29-1 . . TGCAGCGTTTCCAGGGGGGGGCTAGAGACCCAGTACTTC CSVSRGGLETQYF
TRBJ1-1 TRBV11-2 few . TGTGCCACCGAACAGCAACGGAACACTGAAGCTTTCTTT CATEQQRNTEAFF
TRBJ1-2 TRBV28 many . TGTGCCAGCAGTCCTATCGGGCAGGAAAAGGATGGCTACACCTTC CASSPIGQEKDGYTF
TRBJ1-5 TRBV12-3/TRBV12-4 few . TGTGCCAGCAGGTACAGGGAGGAGCAGCCCCAGCATTTT CASRYREEQPQHF
TRBJ2-3 TRBV19 . . TGTGCCAGTAGTATCCGGGACCCAGATACGCAGTATTTT CASSIRDPDTQYF